This T cell receptor beta chain was sequenced for a study of shared clonotypes between healthy human individuals. Whole-study context: Per-donor plates numbered three CD4 naive, three CD4 memory, two CD8 naive and one CD8 memory. Broader study findings: Having only a few donors restricted how much genetic and exposure-history diversity was captured. Generation probability values for non-shared clonotypes were lower than those for clonotypes shared by all four donors.

A single count supports this clone. What it recognizes is unknown. There are 12 residues in the CDR3. The germline V gene has CDR1 ENHRY and CDR2 SYGVKD. Trimming took 3 bases from V and 5 from J, leaving 5 bases between them. Naive CD45RA+ and memory CD45RA-negative subsets were split from CD4+ cells. Data came from immunoSEQ multiplex PCR; TCRdb stores just in-frame clones and leaves some out. The sample contains a few hundred thousand clones, roughly 97% of which appear only once. The sequence was collected from a woman under 40 in good health. Sequencing input: naive CD4+ T cells sorted from blood. Sample subset: CD45RA+ positively selected. The chain uses TRBV10-3 and TRBJ1-5; the D is unclear. DNA of the CDR3: TGTGCCATCAGTGACTTTGATCAGCCCCAGCATTTT. Its translation is CAISDFDQPQHF.